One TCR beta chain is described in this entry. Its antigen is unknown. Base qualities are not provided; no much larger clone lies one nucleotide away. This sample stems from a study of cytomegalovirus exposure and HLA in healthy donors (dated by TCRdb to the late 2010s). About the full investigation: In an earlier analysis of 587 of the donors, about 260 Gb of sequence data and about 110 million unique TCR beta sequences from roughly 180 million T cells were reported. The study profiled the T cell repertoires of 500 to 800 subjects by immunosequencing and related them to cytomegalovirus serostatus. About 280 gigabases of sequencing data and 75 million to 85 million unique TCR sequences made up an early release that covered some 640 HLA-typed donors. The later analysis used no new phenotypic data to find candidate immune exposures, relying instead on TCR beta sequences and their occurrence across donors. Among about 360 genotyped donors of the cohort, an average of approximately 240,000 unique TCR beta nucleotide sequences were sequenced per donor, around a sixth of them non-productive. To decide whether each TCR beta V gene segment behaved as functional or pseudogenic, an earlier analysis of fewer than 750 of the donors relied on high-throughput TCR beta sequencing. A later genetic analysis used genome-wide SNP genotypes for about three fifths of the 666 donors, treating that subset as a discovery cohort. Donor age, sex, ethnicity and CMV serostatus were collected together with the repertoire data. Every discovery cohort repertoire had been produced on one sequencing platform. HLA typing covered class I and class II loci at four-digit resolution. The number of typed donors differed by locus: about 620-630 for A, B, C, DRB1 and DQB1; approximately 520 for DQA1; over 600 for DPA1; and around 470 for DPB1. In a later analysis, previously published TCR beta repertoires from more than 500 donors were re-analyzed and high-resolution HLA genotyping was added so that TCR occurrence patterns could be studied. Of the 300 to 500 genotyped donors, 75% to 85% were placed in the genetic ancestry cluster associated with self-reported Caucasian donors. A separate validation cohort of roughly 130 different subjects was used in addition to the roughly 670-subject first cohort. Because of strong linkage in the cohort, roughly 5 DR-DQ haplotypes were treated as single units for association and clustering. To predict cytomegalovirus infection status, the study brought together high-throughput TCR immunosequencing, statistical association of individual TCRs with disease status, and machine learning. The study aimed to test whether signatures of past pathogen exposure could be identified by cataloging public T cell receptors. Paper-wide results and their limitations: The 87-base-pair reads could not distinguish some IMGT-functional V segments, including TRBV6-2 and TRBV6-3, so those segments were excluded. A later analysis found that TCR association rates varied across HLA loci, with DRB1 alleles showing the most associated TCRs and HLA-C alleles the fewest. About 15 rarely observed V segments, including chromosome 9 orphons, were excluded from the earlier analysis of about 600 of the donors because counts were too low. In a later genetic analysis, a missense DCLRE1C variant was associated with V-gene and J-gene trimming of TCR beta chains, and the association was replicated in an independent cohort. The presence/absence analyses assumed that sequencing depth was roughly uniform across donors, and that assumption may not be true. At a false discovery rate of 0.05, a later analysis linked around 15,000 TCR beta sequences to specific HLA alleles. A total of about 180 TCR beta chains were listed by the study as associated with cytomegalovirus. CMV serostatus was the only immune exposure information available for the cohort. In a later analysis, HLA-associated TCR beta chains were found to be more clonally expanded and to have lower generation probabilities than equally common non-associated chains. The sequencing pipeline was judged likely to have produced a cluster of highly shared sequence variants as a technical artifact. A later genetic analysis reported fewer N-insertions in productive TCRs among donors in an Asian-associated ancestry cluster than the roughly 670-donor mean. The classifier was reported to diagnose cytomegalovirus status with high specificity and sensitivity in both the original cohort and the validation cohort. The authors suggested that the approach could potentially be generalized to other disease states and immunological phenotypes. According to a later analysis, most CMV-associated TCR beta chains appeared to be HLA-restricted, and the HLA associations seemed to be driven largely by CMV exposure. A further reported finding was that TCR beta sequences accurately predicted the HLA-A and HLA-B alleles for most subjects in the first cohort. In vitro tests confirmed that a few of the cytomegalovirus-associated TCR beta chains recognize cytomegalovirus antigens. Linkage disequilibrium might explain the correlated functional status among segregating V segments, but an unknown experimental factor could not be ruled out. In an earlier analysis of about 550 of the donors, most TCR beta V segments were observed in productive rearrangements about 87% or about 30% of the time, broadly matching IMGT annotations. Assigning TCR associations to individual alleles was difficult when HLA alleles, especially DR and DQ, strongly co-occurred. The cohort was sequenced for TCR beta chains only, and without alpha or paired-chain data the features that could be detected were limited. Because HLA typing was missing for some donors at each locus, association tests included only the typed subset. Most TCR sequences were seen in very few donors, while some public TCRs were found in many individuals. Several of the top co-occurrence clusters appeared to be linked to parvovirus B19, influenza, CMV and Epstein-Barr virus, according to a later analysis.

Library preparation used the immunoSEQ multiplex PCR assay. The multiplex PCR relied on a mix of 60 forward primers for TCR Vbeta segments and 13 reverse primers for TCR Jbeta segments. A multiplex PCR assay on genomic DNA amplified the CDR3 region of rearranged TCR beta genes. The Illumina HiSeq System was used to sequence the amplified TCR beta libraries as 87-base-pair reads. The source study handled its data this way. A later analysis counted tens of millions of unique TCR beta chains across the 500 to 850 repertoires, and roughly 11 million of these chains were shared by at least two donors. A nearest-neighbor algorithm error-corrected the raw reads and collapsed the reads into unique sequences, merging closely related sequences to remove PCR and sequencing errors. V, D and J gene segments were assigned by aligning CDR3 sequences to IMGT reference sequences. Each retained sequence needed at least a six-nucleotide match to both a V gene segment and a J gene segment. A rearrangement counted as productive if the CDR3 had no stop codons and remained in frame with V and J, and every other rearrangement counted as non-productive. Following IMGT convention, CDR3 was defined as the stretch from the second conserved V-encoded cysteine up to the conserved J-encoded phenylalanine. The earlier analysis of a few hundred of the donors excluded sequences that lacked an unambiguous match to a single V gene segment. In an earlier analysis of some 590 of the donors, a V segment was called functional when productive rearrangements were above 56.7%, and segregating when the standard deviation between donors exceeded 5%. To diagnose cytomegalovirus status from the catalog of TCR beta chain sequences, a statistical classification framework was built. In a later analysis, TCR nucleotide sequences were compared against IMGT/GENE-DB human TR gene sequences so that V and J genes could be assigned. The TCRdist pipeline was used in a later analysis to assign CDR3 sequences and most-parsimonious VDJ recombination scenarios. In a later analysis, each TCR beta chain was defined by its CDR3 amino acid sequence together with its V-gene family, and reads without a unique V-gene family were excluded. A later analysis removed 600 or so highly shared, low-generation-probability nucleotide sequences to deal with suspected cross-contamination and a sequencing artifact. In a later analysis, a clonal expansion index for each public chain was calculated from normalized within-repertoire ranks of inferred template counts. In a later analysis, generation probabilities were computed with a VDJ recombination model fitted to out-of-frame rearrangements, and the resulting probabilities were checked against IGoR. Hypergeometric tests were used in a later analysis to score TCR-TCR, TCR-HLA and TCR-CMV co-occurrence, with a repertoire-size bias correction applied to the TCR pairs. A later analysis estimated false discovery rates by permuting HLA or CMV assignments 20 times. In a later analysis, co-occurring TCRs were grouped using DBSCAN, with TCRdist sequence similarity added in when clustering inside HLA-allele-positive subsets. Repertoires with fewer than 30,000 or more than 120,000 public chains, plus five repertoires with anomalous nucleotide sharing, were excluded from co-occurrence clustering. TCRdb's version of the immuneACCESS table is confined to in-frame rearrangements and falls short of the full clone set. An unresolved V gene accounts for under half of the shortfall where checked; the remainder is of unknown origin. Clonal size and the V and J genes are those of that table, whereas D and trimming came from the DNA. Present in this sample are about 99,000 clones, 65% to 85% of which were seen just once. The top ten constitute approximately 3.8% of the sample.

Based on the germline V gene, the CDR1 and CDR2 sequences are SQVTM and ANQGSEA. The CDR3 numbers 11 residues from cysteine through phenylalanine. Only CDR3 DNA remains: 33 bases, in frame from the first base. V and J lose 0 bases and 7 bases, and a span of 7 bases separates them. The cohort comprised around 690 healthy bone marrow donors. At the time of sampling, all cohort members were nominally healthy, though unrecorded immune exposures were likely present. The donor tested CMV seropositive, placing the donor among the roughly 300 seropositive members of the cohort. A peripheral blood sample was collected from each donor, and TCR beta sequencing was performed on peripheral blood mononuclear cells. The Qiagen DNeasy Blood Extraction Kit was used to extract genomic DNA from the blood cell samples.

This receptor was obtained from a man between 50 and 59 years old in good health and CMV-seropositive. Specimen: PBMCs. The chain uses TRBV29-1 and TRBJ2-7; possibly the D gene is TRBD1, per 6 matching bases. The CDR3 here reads CSVEDRGEQYF. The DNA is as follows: TGCAGCGTTGAAGACAGGGGAGAGCAGTACTTC.